The 9 T cell receptor beta chains in this list originate from one sample, sequenced in a study of human T cells and chemical hapten exposure. Each CDR3 protein gets one entry after TCRdb re-called the RACE reads with MiXCR. The sample includes around 250,000 distinct CDR3 sequences, about 9% seen only once; the top ten take 2% to 3%. Time point reported: pre-sensitization, week 0. Treatment indicated: therapeutic diphenylcyclopropenone sensitization with weekly scalp DPC. This material consisted of whole blood, taken in connection with sensitization to the hapten diphenylcyclopropenone (DPC). These receptors all stem from a woman in her forties with alopecia areata. Some clones in this sample may be carry-over from other donors' samples.

The chain uses TRBV3-1 and TRBJ1-2; 9 positions agree with TRBD1. V was pared by 4 bases and J by 6 bases, with 6 bases of the junction left unmatched. Germline CDR1 and CDR2: LGHDT and YNNKEL (reference sequence). The CDR3 sequence is 14 residues long. In DNA form, the CDR3 reads TGTGCCAGCAGCCGAACCGGGACAGGGAATGGCTACACCTTC. Translated: CASSRTGTGNGYTF.

Comment on this clonotype: The junction does not match germline at one end; this may be a read error. The chain carries TRBV2 and TRBJ1-3, with D hard to call. Germline CDR1 and CDR2: SNHLY and FYNNEI. The CDR3 runs 16 residues. DNA of the CDR3: TGTGTCAGCAGTGAATACGAGGGAGCCTCTGGAAACACCGTATATTTT. This sequence encodes CVSSEYEGASGNTVYF.

This clonotype turned up a few times. The rearrangement links TRBV5-1 to TRBJ2-3; 8 nucleotides line up with TRBD2. Germline CDR1 is SGHRS and CDR2 is YFSETQ. CDR3 length equals 15 residues. V trimming: 1 base; J trimming: 2 bases; junction bases outside the gene matches: 3. CDR3 nucleotides: TGCGCCAGCAGCTTGAACGGGAGGGCCACAGATACGCAGTATTTT. Amino acid sequence: CASSLNGRATDTQYF. Drawing the rest from reference TRBV5-1 and TRBJ2-3, the complete variable domain is KAGVTQTPRYLIKTRGQQVTLSCSPISGHRSVSWYQQTPGQGLQFLFEYFSETQRNKGNFPGRFSGRQFSNSRSEMNVSTLELGDSALYLCASSLNGRATDTQYFGPGTRLTVL.

In its sample, this clonotype was seen many times. The V gene is TRBV10-3, the J gene TRBJ2-7; 9 nucleotides agree with TRBD1. Germline CDR1 and CDR2: ENHRY and SYGVKD. This CDR3 spans 15 amino acids. Germline trimming cut 3 bases from V and 5 bases from J; bases unmatched to any gene: 8. The CDR3 loop reads CAISDLRQGGNEQYF. The DNA for the CDR3 is TGTGCCATCAGTGATTTGAGACAGGGGGGTAACGAGCAGTACTTC.

CDR3 sequence (DNA): TGTGCCACCAGCAGAGATCCGACAGGCACAGATACGCAGTATTTT. As protein: CATSRDPTGTDTQYF. The chain combines TRBV15 with TRBJ2-3, with a weak D call TRBD1 (5 bases). The germline V and J ends were trimmed by 0 bases and 1 base, with 8 bases remaining between them. The CDR3 covers 15 residues. Germline CDR1 LNHNV, CDR2 YYDKDF (reference sequence).

The gene calls are TRBV6-5 and TRBJ2-7; 9 positions agree with TRBD1. V shed 8 bases, J shed 4 bases, and the junction held 6 bases outside the gene matches. The CDR3 has 13 residues. Germline-derived CDR1 and CDR2 are MNHEY and SVGAGI. The CDR3 region is CASGNRGRYEQYF. The CDR3 region has the DNA TGTGCCAGCGGAAACAGGGGGCGATACGAGCAGTACTTC.

This clonotype came up a few times. This rearrangement joins TRBV5-1 to TRBJ1-1; D not certain. Germline assignment: CDR1 SGHRS and CDR2 YFSETQ. This CDR3 region has 14 residues. V was cut by 0 bases and J by 6 bases, with 12 bases left in between. The CDR3 region is CASSLGRPLAEAFF. The CDR3 DNA is TGCGCCAGCAGCTTGGGGAGGCCTCTGGCTGAAGCTTTCTTT.

This clonotype has ten or more counts. The chain couples TRBV2 to TRBJ2-7; D not resolved. The CDR3 is made up of 11 amino acids. CDR1 is SNHLY, CDR2 FYNNEI, per germline. The V end was cut by 2 bases, the J end by 7 bases, with 6 bases between. The CDR3 DNA sequence: TGTGCCAGCAGTGAAATGGGAGAGCAGTACTTC. Translation gives CASSEMGEQYF.

The sample holds a few counts of this clonotype. The chain recombines TRBV4-2 with TRBJ1-3; a possible D gene is TRBD1 (5 bases). Trimming left V 11 bases short and J 7 bases short, with 21 bases between. Germline V gives CDR1 LGHNA, CDR2 YNFKEQ. This CDR3 comprises 14 residues. CDR3 nucleotide sequence: TGTGCCGGGTCAGCGGACAATGAATTTAACACCATATATTTT. Translated: CAGSADNEFNTIYF.